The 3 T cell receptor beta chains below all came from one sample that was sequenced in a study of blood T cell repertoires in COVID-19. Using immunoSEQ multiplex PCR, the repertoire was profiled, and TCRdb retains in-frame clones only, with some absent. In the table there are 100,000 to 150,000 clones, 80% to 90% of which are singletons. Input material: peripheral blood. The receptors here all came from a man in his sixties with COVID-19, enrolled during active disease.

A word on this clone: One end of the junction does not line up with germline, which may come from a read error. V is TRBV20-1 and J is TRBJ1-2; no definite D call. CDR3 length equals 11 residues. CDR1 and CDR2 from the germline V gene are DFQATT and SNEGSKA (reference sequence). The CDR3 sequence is CSARLDFEVFF. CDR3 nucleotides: TGCAGTGCTAGACTCGACTTTGAAGTCTTCTTC.

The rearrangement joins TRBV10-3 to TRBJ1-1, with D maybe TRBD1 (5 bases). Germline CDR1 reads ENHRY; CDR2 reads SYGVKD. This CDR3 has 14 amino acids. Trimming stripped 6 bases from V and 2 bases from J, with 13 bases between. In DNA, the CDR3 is TGTGCCATCAGCTCCCCCGACAGCAACACTGAAGCTTTCTTT. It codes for CAISSPDSNTEAFF.

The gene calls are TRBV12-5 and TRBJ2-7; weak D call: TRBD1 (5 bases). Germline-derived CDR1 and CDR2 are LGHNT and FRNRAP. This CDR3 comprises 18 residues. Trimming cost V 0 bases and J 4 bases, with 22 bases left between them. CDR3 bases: TGTGCTAGTGGTTTGGTCCTGGGTCGTATGACAGCATCTTACGAGCAGTACTTC. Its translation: CASGLVLGRMTASYEQYF.